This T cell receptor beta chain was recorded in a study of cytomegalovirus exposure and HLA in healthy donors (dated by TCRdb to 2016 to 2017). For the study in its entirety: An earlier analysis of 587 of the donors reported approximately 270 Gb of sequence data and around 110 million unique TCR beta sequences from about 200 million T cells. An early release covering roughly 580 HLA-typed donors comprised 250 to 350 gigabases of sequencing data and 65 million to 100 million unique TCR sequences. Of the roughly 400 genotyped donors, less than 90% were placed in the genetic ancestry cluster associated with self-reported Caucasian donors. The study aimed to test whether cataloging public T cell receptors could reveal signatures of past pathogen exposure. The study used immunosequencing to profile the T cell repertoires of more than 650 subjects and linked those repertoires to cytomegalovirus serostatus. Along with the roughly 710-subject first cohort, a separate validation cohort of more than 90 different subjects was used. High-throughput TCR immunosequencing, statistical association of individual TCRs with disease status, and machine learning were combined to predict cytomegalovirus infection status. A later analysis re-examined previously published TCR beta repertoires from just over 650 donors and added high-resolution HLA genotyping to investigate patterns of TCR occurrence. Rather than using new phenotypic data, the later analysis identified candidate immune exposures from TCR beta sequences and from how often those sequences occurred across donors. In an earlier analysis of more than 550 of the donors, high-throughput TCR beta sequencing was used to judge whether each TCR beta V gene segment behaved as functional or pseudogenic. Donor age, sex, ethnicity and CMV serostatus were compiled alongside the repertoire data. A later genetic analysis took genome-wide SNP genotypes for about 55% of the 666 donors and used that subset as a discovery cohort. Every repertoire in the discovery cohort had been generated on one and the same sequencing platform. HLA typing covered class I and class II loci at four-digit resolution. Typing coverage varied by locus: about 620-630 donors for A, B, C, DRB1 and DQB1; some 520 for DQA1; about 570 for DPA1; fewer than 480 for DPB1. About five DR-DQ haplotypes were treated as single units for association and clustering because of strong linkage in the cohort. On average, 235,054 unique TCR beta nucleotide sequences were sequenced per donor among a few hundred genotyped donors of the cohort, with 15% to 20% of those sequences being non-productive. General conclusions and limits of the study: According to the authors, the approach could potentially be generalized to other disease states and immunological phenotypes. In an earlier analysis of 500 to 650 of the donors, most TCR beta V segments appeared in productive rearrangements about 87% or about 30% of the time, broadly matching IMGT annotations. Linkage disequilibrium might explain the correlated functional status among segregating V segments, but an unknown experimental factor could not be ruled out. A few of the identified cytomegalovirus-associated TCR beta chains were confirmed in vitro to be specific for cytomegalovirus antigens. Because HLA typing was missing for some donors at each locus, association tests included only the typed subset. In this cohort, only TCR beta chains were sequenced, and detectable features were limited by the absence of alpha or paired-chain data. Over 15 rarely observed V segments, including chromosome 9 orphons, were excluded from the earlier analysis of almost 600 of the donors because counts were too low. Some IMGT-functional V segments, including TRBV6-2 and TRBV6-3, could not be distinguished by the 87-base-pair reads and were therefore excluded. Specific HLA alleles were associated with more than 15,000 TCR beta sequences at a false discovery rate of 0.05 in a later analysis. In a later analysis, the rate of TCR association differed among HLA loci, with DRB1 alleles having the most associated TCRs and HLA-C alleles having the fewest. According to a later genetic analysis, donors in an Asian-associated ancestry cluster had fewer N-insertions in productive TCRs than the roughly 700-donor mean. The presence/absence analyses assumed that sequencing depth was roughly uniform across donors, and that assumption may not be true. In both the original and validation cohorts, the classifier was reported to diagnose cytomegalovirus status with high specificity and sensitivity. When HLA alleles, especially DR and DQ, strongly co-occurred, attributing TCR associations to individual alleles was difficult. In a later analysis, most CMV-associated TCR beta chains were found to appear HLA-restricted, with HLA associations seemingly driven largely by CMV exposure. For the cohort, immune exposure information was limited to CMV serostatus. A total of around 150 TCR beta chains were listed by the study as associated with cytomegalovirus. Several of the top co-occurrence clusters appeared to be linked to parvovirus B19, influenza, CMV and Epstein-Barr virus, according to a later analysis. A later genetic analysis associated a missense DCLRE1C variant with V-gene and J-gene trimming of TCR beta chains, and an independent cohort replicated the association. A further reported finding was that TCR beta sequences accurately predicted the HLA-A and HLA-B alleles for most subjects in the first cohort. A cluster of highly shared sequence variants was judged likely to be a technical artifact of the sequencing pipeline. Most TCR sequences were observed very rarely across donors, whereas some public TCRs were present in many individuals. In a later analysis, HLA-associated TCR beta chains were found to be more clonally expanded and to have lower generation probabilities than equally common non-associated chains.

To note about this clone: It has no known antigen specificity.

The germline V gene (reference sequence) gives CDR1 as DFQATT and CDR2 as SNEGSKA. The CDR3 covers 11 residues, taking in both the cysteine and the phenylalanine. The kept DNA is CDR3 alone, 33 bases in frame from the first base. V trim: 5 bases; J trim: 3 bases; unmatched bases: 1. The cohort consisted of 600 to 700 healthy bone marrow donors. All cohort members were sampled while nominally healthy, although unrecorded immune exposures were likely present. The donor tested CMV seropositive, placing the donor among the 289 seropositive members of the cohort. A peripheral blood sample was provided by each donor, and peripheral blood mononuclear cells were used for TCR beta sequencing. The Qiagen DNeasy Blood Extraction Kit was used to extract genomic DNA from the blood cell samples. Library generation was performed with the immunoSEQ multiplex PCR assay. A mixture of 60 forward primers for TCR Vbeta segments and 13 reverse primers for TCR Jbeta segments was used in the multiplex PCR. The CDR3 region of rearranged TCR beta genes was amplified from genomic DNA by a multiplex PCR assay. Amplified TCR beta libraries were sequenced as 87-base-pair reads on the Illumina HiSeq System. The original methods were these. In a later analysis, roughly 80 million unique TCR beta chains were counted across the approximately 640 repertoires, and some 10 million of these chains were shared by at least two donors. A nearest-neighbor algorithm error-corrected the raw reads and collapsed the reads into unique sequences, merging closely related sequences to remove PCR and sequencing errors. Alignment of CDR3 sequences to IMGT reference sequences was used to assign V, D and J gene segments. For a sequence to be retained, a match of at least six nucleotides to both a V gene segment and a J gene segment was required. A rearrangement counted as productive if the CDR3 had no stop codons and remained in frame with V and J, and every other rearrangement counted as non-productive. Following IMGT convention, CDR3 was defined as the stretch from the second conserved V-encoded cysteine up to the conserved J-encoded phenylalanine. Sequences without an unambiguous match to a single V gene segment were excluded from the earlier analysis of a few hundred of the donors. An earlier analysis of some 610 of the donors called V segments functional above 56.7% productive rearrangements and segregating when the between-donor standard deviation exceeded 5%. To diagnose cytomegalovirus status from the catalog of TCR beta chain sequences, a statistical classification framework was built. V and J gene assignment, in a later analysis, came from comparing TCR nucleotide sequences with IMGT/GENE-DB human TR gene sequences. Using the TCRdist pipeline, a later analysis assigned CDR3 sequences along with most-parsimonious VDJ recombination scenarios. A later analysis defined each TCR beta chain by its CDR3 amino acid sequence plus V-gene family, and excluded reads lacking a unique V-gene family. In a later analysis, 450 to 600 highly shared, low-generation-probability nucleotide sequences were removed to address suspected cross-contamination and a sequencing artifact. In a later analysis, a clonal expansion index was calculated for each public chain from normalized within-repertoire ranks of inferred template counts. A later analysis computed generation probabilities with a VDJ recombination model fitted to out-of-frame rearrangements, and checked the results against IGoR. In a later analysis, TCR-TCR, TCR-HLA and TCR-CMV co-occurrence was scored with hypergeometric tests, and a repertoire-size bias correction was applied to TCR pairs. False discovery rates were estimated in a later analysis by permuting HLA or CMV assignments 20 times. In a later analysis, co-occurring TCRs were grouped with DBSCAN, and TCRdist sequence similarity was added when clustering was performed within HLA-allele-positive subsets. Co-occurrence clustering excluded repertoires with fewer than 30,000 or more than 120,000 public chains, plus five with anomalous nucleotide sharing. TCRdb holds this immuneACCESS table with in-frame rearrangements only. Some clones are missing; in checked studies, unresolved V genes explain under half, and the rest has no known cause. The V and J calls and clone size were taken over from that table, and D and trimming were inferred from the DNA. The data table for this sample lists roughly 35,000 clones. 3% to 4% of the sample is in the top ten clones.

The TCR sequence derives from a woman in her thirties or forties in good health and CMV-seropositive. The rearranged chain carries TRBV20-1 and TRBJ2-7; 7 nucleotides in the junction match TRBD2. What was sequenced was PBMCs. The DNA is TGCAGTGCTCGGGGGGACTACGAGCAGTACTTC. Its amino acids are CSARGDYEQYF.